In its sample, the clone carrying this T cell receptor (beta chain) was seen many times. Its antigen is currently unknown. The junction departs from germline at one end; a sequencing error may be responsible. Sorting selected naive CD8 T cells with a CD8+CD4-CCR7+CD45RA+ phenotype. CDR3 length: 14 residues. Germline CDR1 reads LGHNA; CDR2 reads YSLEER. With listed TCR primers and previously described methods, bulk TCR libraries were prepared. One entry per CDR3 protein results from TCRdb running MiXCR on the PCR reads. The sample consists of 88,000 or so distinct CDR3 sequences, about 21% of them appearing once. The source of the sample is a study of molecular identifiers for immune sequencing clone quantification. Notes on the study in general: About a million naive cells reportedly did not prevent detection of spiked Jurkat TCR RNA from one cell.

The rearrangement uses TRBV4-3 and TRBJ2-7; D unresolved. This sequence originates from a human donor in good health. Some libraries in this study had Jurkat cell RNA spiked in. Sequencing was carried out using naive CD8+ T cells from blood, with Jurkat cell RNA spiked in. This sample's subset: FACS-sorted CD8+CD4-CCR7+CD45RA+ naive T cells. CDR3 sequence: CASSQDGSAQITQF. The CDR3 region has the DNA TGCGCCAGCAGCCAAGATGGTTCGGCACAGATAACTCAATTC.